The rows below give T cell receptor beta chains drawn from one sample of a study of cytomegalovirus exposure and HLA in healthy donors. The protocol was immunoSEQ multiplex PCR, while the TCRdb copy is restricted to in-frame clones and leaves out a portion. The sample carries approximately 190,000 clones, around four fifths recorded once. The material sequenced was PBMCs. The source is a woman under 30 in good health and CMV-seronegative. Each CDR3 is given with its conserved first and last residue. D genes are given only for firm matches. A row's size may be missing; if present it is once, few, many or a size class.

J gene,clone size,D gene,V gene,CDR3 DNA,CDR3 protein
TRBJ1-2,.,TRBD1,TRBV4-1,TGCGCCAGCAGCCAAGAACCCGGGACAGATGGCTACACCTTC,CASSQEPGTDGYTF
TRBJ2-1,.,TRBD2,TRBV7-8,TGTGCCAGCAGCTTCGATCCTAGCGGGAAGTTGGGCTCCTACAATGAGCAGTTCTTC,CASSFDPSGKLGSYNEQFF
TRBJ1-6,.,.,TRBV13,TGTGCCAGCAGCTTAGAGGGCAGGGCAATGGGAAATTCACCCCTCCACTTT,CASSLEGRAMGNSPLHF
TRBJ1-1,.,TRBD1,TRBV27,TGTGCCAGCAGTTTTTCTCCCCCTACAGGGGCCCCTGAAGCTTTCTTT,CASSFSPPTGAPEAFF
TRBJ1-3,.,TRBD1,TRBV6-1,TGTGCCAGCAGTGGACAGGGGAGAGGAAACACCATATATTTT,CASSGQGRGNTIYF
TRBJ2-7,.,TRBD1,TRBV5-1,TGCGCCAGCAGCTCGGACAGGAGCTCCTACGAGCAGTACTTC,CASSSDRSSYEQYF
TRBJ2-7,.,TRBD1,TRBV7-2,TGTGCCAGCAGCTTTGGCCACCGGGACAGGACCTACGAGCAGTACTTC,CASSFGHRDRTYEQYF
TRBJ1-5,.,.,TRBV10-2,TGCGCCAGCAGTGAGTCCCCTCAGGGAATCAGTCAGCCCCAGCATTTT,CASSESPQGISQPQHF
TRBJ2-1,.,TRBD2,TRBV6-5,TGTGCCAGCAGTTACTGGCGGGGGTTTAATGAGCAGTTCTTC,CASSYWRGFNEQFF
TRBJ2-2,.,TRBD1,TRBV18,TGTGCCAGCTCATGGGACAGGTTATCATCAGGCACCGGGGAGCTGTTTTTT,CASSWDRLSSGTGELFF
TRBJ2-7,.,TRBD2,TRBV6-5,TGTGCCAGCAGTCCACTAGCGTTCCCCTACGAGCAGTACTTC,CASSPLAFPYEQYF
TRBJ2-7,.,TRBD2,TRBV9,TGTGCCAGCAGCGTAGATGGCGGGAGTTACGAGCAGTACTTC,CASSVDGGSYEQYF
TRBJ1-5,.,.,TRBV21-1,TGTGCCAGCAGTCAACAGGCATATAGCAATCAGCCCCAGCATTTT,CASSQQAYSNQPQHF
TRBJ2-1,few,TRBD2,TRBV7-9,TGTGCCAGCAGCTTAGGGCCGGGACTAGCGGGAGGGAAGTTGGGTGAGCAGTTCTTC,CASSLGPGLAGGKLGEQFF
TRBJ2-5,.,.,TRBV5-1,TGCGCCAGCAGCTTGGTTTCGGGAACTGAAGAGACCCAGTACTTC,CASSLVSGTEETQYF
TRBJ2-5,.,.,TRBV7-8,TGTGCCAGCAGCTTAAACGGGGGAGTTAATGTGGAGACCCAGTACTTC,CASSLNGGVNVETQYF
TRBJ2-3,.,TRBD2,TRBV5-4,TGTGCCAGCAGCTTTGCGGGGGGGCCCACAGATACGCAGTATTTT,CASSFAGGPTDTQYF
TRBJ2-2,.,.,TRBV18,TGTGCCAGCTCACCACCGAACTACGGCACCGGGGAGCTGTTTTTT,CASSPPNYGTGELFF
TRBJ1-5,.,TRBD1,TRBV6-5,TGTGCCAGCAGCAACAGGGGAGGATACCAGCCCCAGCATTTT,CASSNRGGYQPQHF
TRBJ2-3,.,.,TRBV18,TGTGCCAGCTCACCTCTCGGCACAGATACGCAGTATTTT,CASSPLGTDTQYF
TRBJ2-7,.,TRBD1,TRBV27,TGTGCCAGCAGTCCCCGGACAGGAGGCTACGAGCAGTACTTC,CASSPRTGGYEQYF
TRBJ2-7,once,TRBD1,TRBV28,TGTGCCAGCACCATGGACAGGTCAGCTTACGAGCAGTACTTC,CASTMDRSAYEQYF
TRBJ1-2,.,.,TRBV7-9,TGTGCCAGCACCCCTTCGGCTAACTATGGCTACACCTTC,CASTPSANYGYTF
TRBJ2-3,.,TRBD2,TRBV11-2,TGTGCCAGCAGCTTAATCGCGGGGGGGCAAGATACGCAGTATTTT,CASSLIAGGQDTQYF
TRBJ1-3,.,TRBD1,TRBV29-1,TGCAGCGTGCCGGGACAGGGGTCTCTTGGAAACACCATATATTTT,CSVPGQGSLGNTIYF
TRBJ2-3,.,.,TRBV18,TGTGCCAGCTCACCACAACAGGGTAGCACAGATACGCAGTATTTT,CASSPQQGSTDTQYF